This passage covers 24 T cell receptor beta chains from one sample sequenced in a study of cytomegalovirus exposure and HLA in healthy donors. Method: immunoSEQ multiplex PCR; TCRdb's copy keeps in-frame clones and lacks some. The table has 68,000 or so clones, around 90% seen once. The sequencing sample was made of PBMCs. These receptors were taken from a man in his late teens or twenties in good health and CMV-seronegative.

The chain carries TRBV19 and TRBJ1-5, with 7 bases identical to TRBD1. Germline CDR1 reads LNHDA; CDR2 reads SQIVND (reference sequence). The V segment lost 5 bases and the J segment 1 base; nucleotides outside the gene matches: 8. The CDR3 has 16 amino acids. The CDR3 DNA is TGTGCCAGTAGTCCCCGAGGGGGCCAAAGCAATCAGCCCCAGCATTTT. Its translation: CASSPRGGQSNQPQHF.

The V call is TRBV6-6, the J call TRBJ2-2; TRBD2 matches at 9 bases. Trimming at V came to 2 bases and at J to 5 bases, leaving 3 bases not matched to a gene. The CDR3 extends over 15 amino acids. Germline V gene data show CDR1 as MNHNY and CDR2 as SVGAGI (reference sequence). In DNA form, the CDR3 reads TGTGCCAGCAGTTACAGCGGGGGGCAGACCGGGGAGCTGTTTTTT. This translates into CASSYSGGQTGELFF.

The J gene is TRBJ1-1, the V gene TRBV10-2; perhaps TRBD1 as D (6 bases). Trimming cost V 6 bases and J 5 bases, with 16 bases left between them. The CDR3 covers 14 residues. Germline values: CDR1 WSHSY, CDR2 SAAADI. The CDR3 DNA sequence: TGCGCCAGCAGCGGGACAAGGGTTGGAACTGAAGCTTTCTTT. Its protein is CASSGTRVGTEAFF.

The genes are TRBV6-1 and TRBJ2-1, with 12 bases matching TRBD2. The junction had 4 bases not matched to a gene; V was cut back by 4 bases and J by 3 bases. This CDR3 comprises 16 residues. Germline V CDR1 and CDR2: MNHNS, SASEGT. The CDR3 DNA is TGTGCCAGCAGTGCTGAGACTAGCGGGGGCTACAATGAGCAGTTCTTC. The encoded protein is CASSAETSGGYNEQFF.

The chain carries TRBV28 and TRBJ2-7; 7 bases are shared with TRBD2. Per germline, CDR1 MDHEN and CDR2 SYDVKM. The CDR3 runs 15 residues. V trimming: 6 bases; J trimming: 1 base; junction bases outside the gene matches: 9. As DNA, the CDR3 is TGTGCCAGCAGACCGCTAGCGGCCATGTCCTACGAGCAGTACTTC. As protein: CASRPLAAMSYEQYF.

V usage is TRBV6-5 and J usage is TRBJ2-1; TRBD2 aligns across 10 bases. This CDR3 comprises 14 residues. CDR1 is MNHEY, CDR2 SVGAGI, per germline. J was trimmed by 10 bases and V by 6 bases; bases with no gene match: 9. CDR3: CASSGTSASGEQFF. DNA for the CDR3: TGTGCCAGCAGCGGGACTAGCGCTTCGGGGGAGCAGTTCTTC.

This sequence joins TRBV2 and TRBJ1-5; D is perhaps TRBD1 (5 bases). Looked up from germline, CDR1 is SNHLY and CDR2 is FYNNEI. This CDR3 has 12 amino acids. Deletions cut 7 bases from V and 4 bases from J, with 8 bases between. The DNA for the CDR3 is TGTGCCAGCAACGGGGGGAATCAGCCCCAGCATTTT. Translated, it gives CASNGGNQPQHF.

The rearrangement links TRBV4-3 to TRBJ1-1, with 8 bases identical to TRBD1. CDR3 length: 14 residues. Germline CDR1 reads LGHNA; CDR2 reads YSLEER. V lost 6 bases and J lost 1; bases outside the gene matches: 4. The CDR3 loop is CASSTGTGNTEAFF. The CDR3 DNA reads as TGCGCCAGCAGTACTGGGACAGGGAACACTGAAGCTTTCTTT.

CDR3: CASRTGGAAKNIQYF. For the CDR3, the DNA is TGTGCCAGTAGGACAGGGGGCGCGGCCAAAAACATTCAGTACTTC. The rearrangement links TRBV19 to TRBJ2-4; 10 bases agree with TRBD1. Germline V CDR1 and CDR2: LNHDA, SQIVND (reference sequence). After removal of 6 bases from V and 1 base from J, the junction contained 3 bases not matched to a gene. This CDR3 contains 15 residues.

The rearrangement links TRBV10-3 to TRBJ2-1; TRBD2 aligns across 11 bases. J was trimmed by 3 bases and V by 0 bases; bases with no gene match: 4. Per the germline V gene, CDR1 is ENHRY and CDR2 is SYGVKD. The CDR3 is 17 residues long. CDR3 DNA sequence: TGTGCCATCAGTGAGTCAGGGGGACTAGCGGTCTACAATGAGCAGTTCTTC. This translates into CAISESGGLAVYNEQFF.

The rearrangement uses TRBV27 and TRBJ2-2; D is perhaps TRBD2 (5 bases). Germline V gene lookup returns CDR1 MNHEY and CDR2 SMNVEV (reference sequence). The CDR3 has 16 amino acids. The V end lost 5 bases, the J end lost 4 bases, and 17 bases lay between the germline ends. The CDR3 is CASSLPGPRGTGELFF. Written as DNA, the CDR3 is TGTGCCAGCAGTCTCCCTGGGCCTCGGGGCACCGGGGAGCTGTTTTTT.

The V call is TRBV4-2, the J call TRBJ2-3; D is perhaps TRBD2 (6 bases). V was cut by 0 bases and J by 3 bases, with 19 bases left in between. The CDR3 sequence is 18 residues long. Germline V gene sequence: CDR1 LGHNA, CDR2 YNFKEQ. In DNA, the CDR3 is TGTGCCAGCAGCCAAGAAGCACGGGGGAAGCGGAGAACAGATACGCAGTATTTT. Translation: CASSQEARGKRRTDTQYF.

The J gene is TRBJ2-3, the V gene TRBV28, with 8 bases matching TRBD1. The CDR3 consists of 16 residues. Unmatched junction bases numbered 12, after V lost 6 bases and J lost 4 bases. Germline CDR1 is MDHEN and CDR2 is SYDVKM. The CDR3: CASSRTEDREADTQYF. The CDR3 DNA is TGTGCCAGCAGCCGTACTGAGGACAGGGAAGCAGATACGCAGTATTTT. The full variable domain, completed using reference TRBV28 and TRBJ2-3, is DVKVTQSSRYLVKRTGEKVFLECVQDMDHENMFWYRQDPGLGLRLIYFSYDVKMKEKGDIPEGYSVSREKKERFSLILESASTNQTSMYLCASSRTEDREADTQYFGPGTRLTVL.

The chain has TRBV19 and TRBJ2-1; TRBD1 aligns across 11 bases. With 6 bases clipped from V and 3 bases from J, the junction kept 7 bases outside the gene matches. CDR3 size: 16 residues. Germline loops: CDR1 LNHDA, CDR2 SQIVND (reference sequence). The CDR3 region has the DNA TGTGCCAGTAGGGAAACGGGACAGGGGGTCTACAATGAGCAGTTCTTC. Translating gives CASRETGQGVYNEQFF.

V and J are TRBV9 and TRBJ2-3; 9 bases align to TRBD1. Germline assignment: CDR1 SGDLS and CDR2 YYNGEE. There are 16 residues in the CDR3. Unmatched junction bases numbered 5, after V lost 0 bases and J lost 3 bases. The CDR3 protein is CASSVGGTGFTDTQYF. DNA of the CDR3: TGTGCCAGCAGCGTAGGTGGGACAGGGTTTACAGATACGCAGTATTTT.

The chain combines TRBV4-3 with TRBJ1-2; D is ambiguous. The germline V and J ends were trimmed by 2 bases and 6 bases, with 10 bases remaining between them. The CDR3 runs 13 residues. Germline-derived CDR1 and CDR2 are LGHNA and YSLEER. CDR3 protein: CASSQMGSDGYTF. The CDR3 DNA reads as TGCGCCAGCAGCCAAATGGGCTCGGATGGCTACACCTTC.

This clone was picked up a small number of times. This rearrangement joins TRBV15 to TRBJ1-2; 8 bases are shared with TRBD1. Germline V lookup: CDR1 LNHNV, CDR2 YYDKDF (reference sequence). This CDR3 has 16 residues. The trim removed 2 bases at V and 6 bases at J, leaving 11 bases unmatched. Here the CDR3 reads CATSRNPDRERNGYTF. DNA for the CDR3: TGTGCCACCAGCAGAAACCCGGACAGGGAAAGGAATGGCTACACCTTC.

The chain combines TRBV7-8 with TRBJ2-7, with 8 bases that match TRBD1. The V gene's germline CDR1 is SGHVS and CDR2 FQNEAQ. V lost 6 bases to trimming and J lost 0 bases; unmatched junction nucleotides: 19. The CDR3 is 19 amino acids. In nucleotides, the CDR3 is TGTGCCAGCAGTTTTACCGGGACAGGACGATCCCCAAGCTCCTACGAGCAGTACTTC. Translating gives CASSFTGTGRSPSSYEQYF.

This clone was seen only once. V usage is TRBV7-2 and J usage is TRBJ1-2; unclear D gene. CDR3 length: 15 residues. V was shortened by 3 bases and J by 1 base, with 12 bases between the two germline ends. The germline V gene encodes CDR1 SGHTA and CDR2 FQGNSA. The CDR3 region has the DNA TGTGCCAGCAGCTTCTCTCTCACGCGTAACTATGGCTACACCTTC. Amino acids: CASSFSLTRNYGYTF.

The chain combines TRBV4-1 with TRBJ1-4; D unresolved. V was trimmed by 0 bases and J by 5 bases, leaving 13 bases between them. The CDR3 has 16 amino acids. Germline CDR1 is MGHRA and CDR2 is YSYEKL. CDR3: CASSQEYLTPNEKLFF. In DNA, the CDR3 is TGCGCCAGCAGCCAAGAGTACTTAACCCCAAATGAAAAACTGTTTTTT.

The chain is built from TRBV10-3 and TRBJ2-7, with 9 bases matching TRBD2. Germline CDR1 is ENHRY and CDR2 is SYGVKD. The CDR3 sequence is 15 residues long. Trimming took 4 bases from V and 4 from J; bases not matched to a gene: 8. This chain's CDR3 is CAISVSGGGFYEQYF. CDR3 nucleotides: TGTGCCATCAGTGTTAGCGGGGGTGGGTTTTACGAGCAGTACTTC.

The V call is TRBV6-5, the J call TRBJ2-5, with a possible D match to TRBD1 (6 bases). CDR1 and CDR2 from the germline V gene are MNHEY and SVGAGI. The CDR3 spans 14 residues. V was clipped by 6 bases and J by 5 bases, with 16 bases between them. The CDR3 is CASSPSDRRETQYF. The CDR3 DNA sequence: TGTGCCAGCAGCCCGTCAGACAGGAGGGAGACCCAGTACTTC.

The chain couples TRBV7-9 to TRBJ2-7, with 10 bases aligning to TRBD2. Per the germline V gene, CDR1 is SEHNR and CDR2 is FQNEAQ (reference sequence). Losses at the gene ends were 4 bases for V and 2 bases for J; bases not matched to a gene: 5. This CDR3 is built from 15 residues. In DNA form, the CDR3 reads TGTGCCAGCAGCTGGACTAGCGGCGGACCCTACGAGCAGTACTTC. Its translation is CASSWTSGGPYEQYF.

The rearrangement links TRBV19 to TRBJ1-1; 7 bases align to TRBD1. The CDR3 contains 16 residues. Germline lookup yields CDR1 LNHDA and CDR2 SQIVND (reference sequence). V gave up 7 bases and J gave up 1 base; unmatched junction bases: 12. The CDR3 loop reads CASTLVPGQTNTEAFF. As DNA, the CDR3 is TGTGCCAGTACCTTAGTTCCGGGACAGACGAACACTGAAGCTTTCTTT.